The clone carrying this T cell receptor beta chain was counted ten times or more. The antigen remains undetermined. CDR3 length equals 13 residues. The V gene lost 6 bases and the J gene lost 3 bases, with 11 bases spanning the gap. Germline V gene lookup returns CDR1 MNHNS and CDR2 SASEGT. Researchers amplified the TCR beta CDR3 regions from RNA transcripts. Primed by the HTBI set, a first-round RT-PCR was run on the TCR CDR3. TCRdb ran MiXCR on the multiplex PCR reads and lists one entry per CDR3 protein. This table has fewer than 450,000 distinct CDR3 sequences, 15% to 20% appearing once. The data originate from a study of T cells in Graves' hyperthyroidism and ophthalmopathy. About the study: The initial diagnosis was the point when peripheral blood was collected, ahead of any treatment.

Duration under 3 months, a NOSPECS grade of at least 4, and a Clinical Activity Score of at least 3 characterized the ophthalmopathy patients. Uncontrolled infection, other autoimmune disease, pregnancy or lactation led to exclusion. Study-wide results and caveats: Most clonotypes expanded in thyroid above 0.001 were likewise present in blood.

Material: blood. This sequence originates from a man between 18 and 29 years old with Graves' ophthalmopathy. J is TRBJ1-2 and V is TRBV6-1; possible D gene TRBD1, 6 bases. CDR3 sequence: CASRTGADYGYTF. CDR3 nucleotide sequence: TGTGCCAGCAGGACAGGAGCGGACTATGGCTACACCTTC.